One sample yielded the 25 T cell receptor beta chains listed below, sequenced in a study of blood T cell repertoires in COVID-19. TCRdb's table, derived via immunoSEQ multiplex PCR, lists solely in-frame clones and lacks some. Of around 150,000 clones in the sample, 65% to 90% were seen once. Input material: peripheral blood. Receptor source: a man aged 55 to 69 with acute or convalescent COVID-19.

This sequence joins TRBV28 and TRBJ1-6, with D possibly being TRBD1 (6 bases). The germline CDR1 and CDR2 sequences are MDHEN and SYDVKM. V lost 2 bases to trimming and J lost 1 base, with 15 bases between them. The length of the CDR3 is 18 residues. The CDR3 sequence: CASSLSQGLGSYNSPLHF. The CDR3 DNA is TGTGCCAGCAGTTTAAGTCAGGGGCTGGGGTCCTATAATTCACCCCTCCACTTT.

J is TRBJ2-7 and V is TRBV9; TRBD1 matches 9 bases. The CDR3 has 16 residues. With 2 bases clipped from V and 1 base from J, the junction kept 7 bases outside the gene matches. Germline V lookup: CDR1 SGDLS, CDR2 YYNGEE. As DNA, the CDR3 is TGTGCCAGCAGCGTGGGGGGACAGGGTCAATCCTACGAGCAGTACTTC. Translating gives CASSVGGQGQSYEQYF.

J is TRBJ2-7 and V is TRBV11-2, with TRBD2 identical over 13 bases. Germline trimming cut 5 bases from V and 3 bases from J; bases unmatched to any gene: 4. The CDR3 extends over 15 amino acids. The germline CDR1 and CDR2 sequences are SGHAT and FQNNGV. The CDR3 region is CASSKLAGGVYEQYF. In DNA form, the CDR3 reads TGTGCCAGCAGCAAACTAGCGGGAGGGGTCTACGAGCAGTACTTC. The whole variable domain, filled in from reference TRBV11-2 and TRBJ2-7, reads EAGVAQSPRYKIIEKRQSVAFWCNPISGHATLYWYQQILGQGPKLLIQFQNNGVVDDSQLPKDRFSAERLKGVDSTLKIQPAKLEDSAVYLCASSKLAGGVYEQYFGPGTRLTVT.

The genes are TRBV30 and TRBJ1-1, with D unresolved. Trimming shortened V by 2 bases and J by 3 bases, and 7 bases separated the two germline ends. Germline loops: CDR1 GTSNPN, CDR2 SVGIG (reference sequence). This CDR3 contains 12 residues. CDR3 loop: CAWSRGYTEAFF. The CDR3 DNA is TGTGCCTGGAGTAGAGGGTACACTGAAGCTTTCTTT. Complete variable domain (other parts from reference TRBV30 and TRBJ1-1): SQTIHQWPATLVQPVGSPLSLECTVEGTSNPNLYWYRQAAGRGLQLLFYSVGIGQISSEVPQNLSASRPQDRQFILSSKKLLLSDSGFYLCAWSRGYTEAFFGQGTRLTVV.

The V gene is TRBV5-1, the J gene TRBJ2-5; 11 bases are a match to TRBD2. The CDR3 has 17 amino acids. Germline V lookup: CDR1 SGHRS, CDR2 YFSETQ. J was trimmed by 4 bases and V by 1 base; bases with no gene match: 9. CDR3 sequence reads: CASSLSLAGGGPETQYF. In DNA, the CDR3 is TGCGCCAGCAGCTTGTCTCTAGCGGGAGGAGGGCCAGAGACCCAGTACTTC.

The chain links TRBV3-1 (or the pseudogene TRBV3-2) to TRBJ2-7, with 10 positions matching TRBD2. The germline gives CDR1 LGHDT, CDR2 YNNKEL (reference sequence). This CDR3 has 15 residues. V trimming: 1 base; J trimming: 4 bases; junction bases outside the gene matches: 4. The CDR3 is CASSQGPAGGYEQYF. The CDR3, as DNA: TGTGCCAGCAGCCAAGGCCCAGCGGGAGGGTACGAGCAGTACTTC.

V and J are TRBV7-3 and TRBJ1-1; no reliable D call. In germline, CDR1 is SGHTA, CDR2 FQGTGA. The V and J ends lost 4 bases and 4 bases respectively, with 16 bases between them. CDR3 length: 15 amino acids. The CDR3 sequence is CASSSQMLEGTEAFF. DNA of the CDR3: TGTGCCAGCAGCTCGCAAATGCTGGAGGGCACTGAAGCTTTCTTT.

This chain uses TRBV7-9 with TRBJ1-5; D perhaps matches TRBD1 (5 bases). Trimming took off 6 bases at V and 5 bases at J, with 11 bases between the two ends. The CDR3 covers 13 residues. The germline CDR1 and CDR2 sequences are SEHNR and FQNEAQ (reference sequence). The CDR3 is CASSSGGYQPQHF. In DNA form, the CDR3 reads TGTGCCAGCAGTTCGGGGGGATATCAGCCCCAGCATTTT.

This chain connects TRBV6-5 to TRBJ1-2; D remains unclear. Germline V gene sequence: CDR1 MNHEY, CDR2 SVGAGI. The CDR3 spans 14 residues. Trimming took off 0 bases at V and 0 bases at J, with 5 bases between the two ends. CDR3 coding DNA: TGTGCCAGCAGTTACTCGCGGACTAACTATGGCTACACCTTC. Residues: CASSYSRTNYGYTF.

This clone was picked up one time. J is TRBJ1-1 and V is TRBV6-1, with D perhaps TRBD1 (5 bases). This CDR3 region has 13 residues. Per the germline V gene, CDR1 is MNHNS and CDR2 is SASEGT. Trimming took off 5 bases at V and 5 bases at J, with 12 bases between the two ends. CDR3: CASSLQGETEAFF. As DNA, the CDR3 is TGTGCCAGCAGTTTGCAGGGTGAAACTGAAGCTTTCTTT.

CDR3 DNA: TGTGCTTCCCGGGACAGGGGGCAAACGCAGTACTTC. This gives the protein CASRDRGQTQYF. The chain recombines TRBV19 with TRBJ2-7; 12 nucleotides match TRBD1. Germline values: CDR1 LNHDA, CDR2 SQIVND (reference sequence). The CDR3 has 12 amino acids.

The chain is built from TRBV5-5 and TRBJ1-6; D unresolved. Germline CDR1 and CDR2: SGHKS and YYEKEE (reference sequence). The CDR3 is made up of 17 amino acids. The ends were cut back, 4 bases at V and 0 bases at J, with 14 bases in the middle. The CDR3 DNA is TGTGCCAGCAGCATAGACCCACAGAGCTCCTATAATTCACCCCTCCACTTT. Amino acid sequence: CASSIDPQSSYNSPLHF.

This clone appeared a single time. The chain employs TRBV6-6 and TRBJ2-5, with TRBD1 matching over 9 bases. V lost 8 bases and J lost 5; bases outside the gene matches: 9. The germline gives CDR1 MNHNY, CDR2 SVGAGI (reference sequence). The CDR3 extends over 14 amino acids. Here the CDR3 reads CASYETGGSETQYF. The CDR3 DNA reads TGTGCCAGCTACGAGACAGGGGGTAGTGAGACCCAGTACTTC.

The chain links TRBV28 to TRBJ1-2; 7 bases fit TRBD1. With 3 bases clipped from V and 0 bases from J, the junction kept 1 base outside the gene matches. Germline V gene lookup returns CDR1 MDHEN and CDR2 SYDVKM. The CDR3 has 14 residues. The CDR3 spells CASSLTGTNYGYTF. In nucleotides, the CDR3 is TGTGCCAGCAGTTTGACAGGGACTAACTATGGCTACACCTTC.

The V call is TRBV5-1, the J call TRBJ1-4; D possibly corresponds to TRBD1 (5 bases). Trimming took off 0 bases at V and 5 bases at J, with 11 bases between the two ends. The CDR3 has 15 amino acids. CDR1 is SGHRS, CDR2 YFSETQ, per germline. The CDR3: CASSLAGTDNEKLFF. Written as DNA, the CDR3 is TGCGCCAGCAGCTTGGCCGGGACTGACAATGAAAAACTGTTTTTT.

This clone was seen only once. The J gene is TRBJ1-3, the V gene TRBV30; no reliable D call. Trimming took off 2 bases at V and 3 bases at J, with 20 bases between the two ends. Germline CDR1 and CDR2: GTSNPN and SVGIG (reference sequence). This CDR3 is 17 amino acids long. CDR3 loop: CAWSYRPVGTYGNTIYF. CDR3 DNA sequence: TGTGCCTGGAGTTATCGCCCGGTGGGCACTTATGGAAACACCATATATTTT.

CDR3 coding DNA: TGTGCCAGCAGCCAAATTCGACGGGGGTACAATGAGCAGTTCTTC. Residues: CASSQIRRGYNEQFF. This chain connects TRBV3-1 (or the pseudogene TRBV3-2) to TRBJ2-1; possibly TRBD2 for D (6 bases). This CDR3 has 15 residues. Germline V gene data show CDR1 as LGHDT and CDR2 as YNNKEL (reference sequence). The V end lost 2 bases, the J end lost 4 bases, and 12 bases lay between the germline ends.

V is TRBV10-3 and J is TRBJ1-2, with 10 bases identical to TRBD1. With V trimmed by 6 bases and J by 8 bases, 6 bases remained unmatched. The CDR3 spans 13 residues. The germline V gene encodes CDR1 ENHRY and CDR2 SYGVKD. CDR3 sequence reads: CAIRQDRGEGYTF. The CDR3 nucleotides are TGTGCCATCAGGCAGGACAGGGGGGAGGGCTACACCTTC.

The chain combines TRBV7-9 with TRBJ2-2; a weak D match, TRBD2 (6 bases). Germline-derived CDR1 and CDR2 are SEHNR and FQNEAQ (reference sequence). Trimming stripped 5 bases from V and 8 bases from J, with 27 bases between. This CDR3 has 18 residues. Written as DNA, the CDR3 is TGTGCCAGCAGCACCCTTCTCGGGAGAAGCGGTTCAGGGGGGGAGCTGTTTTTT. Translation gives CASSTLLGRSGSGGELFF.

In this sample, this clone turned up once. The J gene is TRBJ1-2, the V gene TRBV19; no firm D call. Trimming left V 2 bases short and J 0 bases short, with 4 bases between. CDR3 size: 13 residues. Germline CDR1 reads LNHDA; CDR2 reads SQIVND (reference sequence). CDR3 residues: CASSIQTNYGYTF. For the CDR3, the DNA is TGTGCCAGTAGTATACAAACTAACTATGGCTACACCTTC.

This chain uses TRBV4-2 with TRBJ1-5; D is uncertain. Between the trimmed V and J ends, which lost 0 bases and 5 bases, there was a span of 8 bases. Germline CDR1 is LGHNA and CDR2 is YNFKEQ. This CDR3 spans 14 amino acids. The CDR3 loop reads CASSQDFGDQPQHF. The CDR3 nucleotides are TGTGCCAGCAGCCAAGATTTCGGGGATCAGCCCCAGCATTTT.

The V call is TRBV7-9, the J call TRBJ2-7, with 9 positions matching TRBD1. CDR3 length equals 15 residues. The V gene end was trimmed by 4 bases and the J gene end by 0 bases; junction bases not matched to a gene: 4. Germline CDR1 is SEHNR and CDR2 is FQNEAQ (reference sequence). CDR3 nucleotides: TGTGCCAGCAGCTCAAGACAGGGGGGCTCCTACGAGCAGTACTTC. It is translated as CASSSRQGGSYEQYF.

J is TRBJ2-7 and V is TRBV10-3; TRBD1 matches 8 bases. Germline CDR1 is ENHRY and CDR2 is SYGVKD. V dropped 1 base and J dropped 3; count of bases not matched to a gene: 14. The CDR3 sequence is 18 residues long. This chain's CDR3 is CAISEWGGQGASLYEQYF. The CDR3 nucleotides are TGTGCCATCAGTGAGTGGGGAGGTCAGGGGGCCTCACTCTACGAGCAGTACTTC.

This clone was counted a few times. The chain couples TRBV4-2 to TRBJ2-7, with 10 bases identical to TRBD2. The CDR3 has 15 residues. With V trimmed by 4 bases and J by 1 base, 4 bases remained unmatched. Germline CDR1 LGHNA, CDR2 YNFKEQ. CDR3 DNA: TGTGCCAGCAGCCCCCTGACTAGCGGGTCCTACGAGCAGTACTTC. Its protein is CASSPLTSGSYEQYF.

The chain carries TRBV30 and TRBJ2-7, with TRBD1 matching over 7 bases. J was trimmed by 0 bases and V by 5 bases; bases with no gene match: 7. This CDR3 is built from 14 residues. Per the germline V gene, CDR1 is GTSNPN and CDR2 is SVGIG (reference sequence). The CDR3 is CAWASGQSSYEQYF. The CDR3 DNA reads as TGTGCCTGGGCCTCGGGACAGAGCTCCTACGAGCAGTACTTC. The variable domain in full, completed from reference TRBV30 and TRBJ2-7, reads SQTIHQWPATLVQPVGSPLSLECTVEGTSNPNLYWYRQAAGRGLQLLFYSVGIGQISSEVPQNLSASRPQDRQFILSSKKLLLSDSGFYLCAWASGQSSYEQYFGPGTRLTVT.